The TCR beta chain under discussion was sequenced for a study of CD8 T cells in ankylosing spondylitis. In its sample, this clonotype was seen a few times. The antigen is not known. Study-level points and caveats: Reactive arthritis synovial fluid and blood previously showed some of these motif variants. Seemingly distinctive of ankylosing spondylitis blood was a TCR beta motif formed by eight highly homologous variants. Reportedly, significant enrichment of disease-linked clones occurred in matched ankylosing spondylitis synovial fluid.

Germline V lookup: CDR1 DFQATT, CDR2 SNEGSKA (reference sequence). The CDR3 length is 13 residues. Quantitative 5'-RACE was performed with molecular barcodes, and it yielded the TCR beta libraries. A single record per CDR3 protein comes from TCRdb applying MiXCR to the 5' RACE reads. Of about 160,000 distinct CDR3 sequences listed, approximately 9.9% are singletons. The gene calls are TRBV20-1 and TRBJ2-2; TRBD2 might be the D (6 bases). This receptor was identified in a female donor with ankylosing spondylitis or in good health (not recorded which). Sequenced input: blood, either unsorted or a sorted T cell fraction (not recorded which). The CDR3 region is CGATTRNTGELFF. The CDR3 nucleotides read TGCGGGGCGACGACTAGGAACACCGGGGAGCTGTTTTTT.